The rows below give T cell receptor beta chains drawn from one sample of a study of blood T cell repertoires in COVID-19. Assay used: immunoSEQ multiplex PCR; TCRdb lists only in-frame clones, some missing. The top ten hold roughly 7% of the sample, which has 180,000 or so clones, 65% to 85% seen once. Sequencing was done on a sample of PBMCs or T cells enriched from blood (not recorded which). The origin of the receptors is a man between 40 and 49 years old who had recovered from COVID-19. Both conserved end residues are part of each CDR3. The D gene is left open where the match is weak. Size values are once, few and many counts, or a class for expanded clones, and some rows have none.

d_gene	v_gene	j_gene	abundance	CDR3nt	CDR3aa
-	TRBV5-1	TRBJ2-5	-	TGCGCCAGCAGCTTGGCGAGGGTCCAAGAGACCCAGTACTTC	CASSLARVQETQYF
-	TRBV10-2	TRBJ1-2	-	TGCGCCAGCAGTGAGAAGTCTTCGCGAGGGACATTCAACTATGGCTACACCTTC	CASSEKSSRGTFNYGYTF
TRBD2	TRBV7-9	TRBJ2-1	-	TGTGCCAGCAGCTTGGCGGGGGGGCCCACCAATGAGCAGTTCTTC	CASSLAGGPTNEQFF
-	TRBV2	TRBJ1-5	-	TGTGCCAGCAACAGTCCGGATCAGCCCCAGCATTTT	CASNSPDQPQHF
-	TRBV7-8	TRBJ1-3	-	TGTGCCAGCAGCCCTCAGGGGCGGCTTGGAAACACCATATATTTT	CASSPQGRLGNTIYF
-	TRBV5-4	TRBJ1-2	-	TGTGCCAGCAGACTCGACCGCAGGTCGATCTATGGCTACACCTTC	CASRLDRRSIYGYTF
-	TRBV11-3	TRBJ2-1	-	TGTGCCAGCAGCGGGGGGGCCGCGAATGAGCAGTTCTTC	CASSGGAANEQFF
-	TRBV4-2	TRBJ1-5	-	TGTGCCAGCAGCCAAGACGTGGAGGGGAGGGGGAACCAGCCCCAGCATTTT	CASSQDVEGRGNQPQHF
TRBD2	TRBV6-4	TRBJ2-1	few	TGTGCCAGCAGTGACTCGGCGGGGGGTGGCGGCAATGAGCAGTTCTTC	CASSDSAGGGGNEQFF
-	TRBV11-2	TRBJ1-1	-	TGTGCCAGCAGCTCCACGGGACACATGAACACTGAAGCTTTCTTT	CASSSTGHMNTEAFF
-	TRBV4-1	TRBJ1-5	once	TGCGCCAGCAGCCAAGGGCTGGGCAATCAGCCCCAGCATTTT	CASSQGLGNQPQHF
TRBD2	TRBV2	TRBJ2-1	-	TGTGCCAGCAGTTCAGGACTAGCGGGGGAGATCATATCCTACAATGAGCAGTTCTTC	CASSSGLAGEIISYNEQFF
-	TRBV28	TRBJ1-6	-	TGTGCCAGCAACATCAATAATTCACCCCTCCACTTT	CASNINNSPLHF